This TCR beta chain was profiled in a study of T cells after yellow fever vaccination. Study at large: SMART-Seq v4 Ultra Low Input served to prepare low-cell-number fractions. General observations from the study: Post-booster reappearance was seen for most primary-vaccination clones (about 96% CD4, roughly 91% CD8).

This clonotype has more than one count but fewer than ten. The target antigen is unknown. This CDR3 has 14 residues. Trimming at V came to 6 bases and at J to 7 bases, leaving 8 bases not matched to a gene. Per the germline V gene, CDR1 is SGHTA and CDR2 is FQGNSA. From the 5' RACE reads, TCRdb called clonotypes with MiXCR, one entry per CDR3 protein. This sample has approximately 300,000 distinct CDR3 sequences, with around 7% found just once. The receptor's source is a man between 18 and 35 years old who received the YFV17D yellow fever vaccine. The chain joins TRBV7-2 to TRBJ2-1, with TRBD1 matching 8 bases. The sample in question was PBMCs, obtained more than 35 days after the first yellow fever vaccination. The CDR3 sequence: CASRPWTGRNEQFF. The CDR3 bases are TGTGCCAGCAGACCGTGGACAGGGAGAAATGAGCAGTTCTTC.